This TCR beta chain was captured by sequencing in a study of T cells after yellow fever vaccination. Researchers made TCR cDNA using 5'RACE template switching, and this step added a universal primer site and UMIs. MiXCR, run by TCRdb on the 5' RACE reads, gives a single entry per CDR3 protein. The sample holds a few hundred thousand distinct CDR3 sequences, 7.5% to 9.5% seen once. Findings of the study overall: Weaker, the secondary response peaked sooner, at day 5 versus 15. There was a possibility that FACS-sorted repertoires contained abundant clonotypes contaminating from the bulk population.

CDR3 length equals 17 residues. From germline, CDR1 is SGHRS and CDR2 YFSETQ. Trimming stripped 5 bases from V and 4 bases from J, with 23 bases between. Of note for this clonotype: Its antigen remains unknown.

The specimen was CD4+ T cells sorted from PBMCs, collected 5 days after the yellow fever booster vaccination. The chain is built from TRBV5-1 and TRBJ2-3; D is possibly TRBD2 (5 bases). This receptor was taken from a young man who received the YFV17D yellow fever vaccine. CDR3 protein: CASRRSRTGVPPDTQYF. In DNA, the CDR3 is TGCGCCAGCAGGAGGAGCCGTACCGGGGTCCCCCCAGATACGCAGTATTTT. Complete variable domain (other parts from reference TRBV5-1 and TRBJ2-3): KAGVTQTPRYLIKTRGQQVTLSCSPISGHRSVSWYQQTPGQGLQFLFEYFSETQRNKGNFPGRFSGRQFSNSRSEMNVSTLELGDSALYLCASRRSRTGVPPDTQYFGPGTRLTVL.